These 20 T cell receptor beta chains originate from one sample sequenced in a study of regulatory T cells in long-lasting Graves disease. Combining iRepertoire HTBI primers with Arm-PCR of CDR3 regions, the authors built TCR beta libraries. TCRdb analysed the multiplex PCR reads with MiXCR anew, one entry per CDR3 protein. The repertoire consists of 700,000 or so distinct CDR3 sequences, with 30% occurring once and the leading ten covering 35% to 55%. Stated time point: persistent/refractory GD, antithyroid drugs over 5 years with positive TRAb. With RNA extracted from PBMCs as input, the TCR library was made. The sample here was peripheral blood mononuclear cells (PBMCs), taken when the disease was refractory, from a patient treated with antithyroid drugs. These receptors were taken from a female donor with Graves disease.

This clonotype was observed many times. This chain connects TRBV28 to TRBJ1-1; D is ambiguous. With 1 base removed from V and 2 bases from J, the gap between germline ends came to 8 bases. Germline CDR1 MDHEN, CDR2 SYDVKM. The CDR3 loop spans 14 amino acids. The CDR3 here is CASSLLWGNTEAFF. Here the CDR3 DNA reads TGTGCCAGCAGTTTATTGTGGGGTAACACTGAAGCTTTCTTT.

This clonotype was observed a handful of times. V and J are TRBV7-3 and TRBJ2-2, with 8 bases that match TRBD2. Germline V gene lookup returns CDR1 SGHTA and CDR2 FQGTGA. The CDR3 extends over 15 amino acids. V shed 5 bases, J shed 6 bases, and the junction held 8 bases outside the gene matches. The CDR3 here is CASSPKAGGAGELFF. The DNA of the CDR3 is TGTGCCAGCAGCCCCAAGGCGGGGGGCGCCGGGGAGCTGTTTTTT.

The chain carries TRBV12-3 or TRBV12-4 and TRBJ2-1, with TRBD1 as a possible D gene (5 bases). The CDR3 totals 13 residues. V was clipped by 3 bases and J by 12 bases, with 15 bases between them. As DNA, the CDR3 is TGTGCCAGCAGTTTCGCTACAGGAGAGTGGCAGTTCTTC. Its translation is CASSFATGEWQFF.

This clonotype was recorded many times. The chain is built from TRBV12-3 or TRBV12-4 and TRBJ2-5, with D maybe TRBD1 (6 bases). There are 13 residues in the CDR3. V gave up 2 bases and J gave up 3 bases, with 7 bases separating them. The chain's CDR3 is CASSLSGEETQYF. CDR3 DNA sequence: TGTGCCAGCAGTTTATCAGGGGAAGAGACCCAGTACTTC.

The V gene is TRBV19, the J gene TRBJ1-5; 7 bases are shared with TRBD1. This CDR3 has 14 residues. Germline trimming cut 10 bases from V and 8 bases from J; bases unmatched to any gene: 14. Germline assignment: CDR1 LNHDA and CDR2 SQIVND (reference sequence). The chain's CDR3 is CATKTLGGTEPQHF. CDR3 bases: TGTGCCACTAAAACCCTAGGGGGCACGGAGCCCCAGCATTTT.

This clonotype has a handful of counts. This chain joins TRBV5-1 and TRBJ2-7; 14 nucleotides match TRBD2. CDR1 SGHRS and CDR2 YFSETQ come from the germline V gene. V lost 0 bases and J lost 2; bases outside the gene matches: 4. CDR3 length: 17 residues. The CDR3 sequence: CASSLVRTSGRPYEQYF. CDR3 sequence (DNA): TGCGCCAGCAGCTTGGTTCGGACTAGCGGGAGGCCCTACGAGCAGTACTTC. The full variable domain, its missing parts supplied by reference TRBV5-1 and TRBJ2-7, is KAGVTQTPRYLIKTRGQQVTLSCSPISGHRSVSWYQQTPGQGLQFLFEYFSETQRNKGNFPGRFSGRQFSNSRSEMNVSTLELGDSALYLCASSLVRTSGRPYEQYFGPGTRLTVT.

The chain carries TRBV27 and TRBJ2-2; 8 positions match TRBD1. The CDR3 is 14 amino acids. V was pared by 6 bases and J by 4 bases, with 4 bases of the junction left unmatched. Germline-derived CDR1 and CDR2 are MNHEY and SMNVEV (reference sequence). CDR3 sequence reads: CASRLTGATGELFF. CDR3 sequence (DNA): TGTGCCAGCAGACTGACAGGGGCCACCGGGGAGCTGTTTTTT.

The CDR3 sequence: CASSPTDSNSPLHF. The CDR3 coding sequence is TGTGCCAGCAGCCCGACGGACTCGAATTCACCCCTCCACTTT. This sequence joins TRBV7-2 and TRBJ1-6; no firm D call. Germline CDR1 reads SGHTA; CDR2 reads FQGNSA. This CDR3 is built from 14 residues. V was pared by 5 bases and J by 7 bases, with 12 bases between. Together with reference TRBV7-2 and TRBJ1-6, the CDR3 gives the full variable domain: GAGVSQSPSNKVTEKGKDVELRCDPISGHTALYWYRQSLGQGLEFLIYFQGNSAPDKSGLPSDRFSAERTGGSVSTLTIQRTQQEDSAVYLCASSPTDSNSPLHFGNGTRLTVT.

The sample holds a few counts of this clonotype. This chain links TRBV13 with TRBJ1-6; D is perhaps TRBD1 (5 bases). Germline V gene sequence: CDR1 PRHDT, CDR2 FYEKMQ (reference sequence). CDR3 length: 16 amino acids. The germline V and J ends were trimmed by 4 bases and 0 bases, with 10 bases remaining between them. This chain's CDR3 is CASSSRGSSYNSPLHF. As DNA, the CDR3 is TGTGCCAGCAGCTCTCGGGGGAGCTCCTATAATTCACCCCTCCACTTT.

At least ten counts were recorded for this clonotype. V usage is TRBV30 and J usage is TRBJ1-1; D is undetermined. The germline V gene has CDR1 GTSNPN and CDR2 SVGIG (reference sequence). V was trimmed by 4 bases and J by 4 bases, leaving 16 bases between them. This CDR3 is built from 14 residues. CDR3 sequence reads: CAWTSFVGGTEAFF. For the CDR3, the DNA is TGTGCCTGGACGAGCTTTGTTGGTGGCACTGAAGCTTTCTTT.

V is TRBV3-1 and J is TRBJ2-7; D is uncertain. With 4 bases removed from V and 7 bases from J, the gap between germline ends came to 20 bases. The CDR3 spans 15 residues. CDR1 and CDR2 from the germline V gene are LGHDT and YNNKEL (reference sequence). CDR3 sequence: CASSLPRAGPGEQYF. For the CDR3, the DNA is TGTGCCAGCAGCCTACCTAGGGCAGGCCCTGGGGAGCAGTACTTC.

V and J are TRBV19 and TRBJ2-7; D gene uncertain. The CDR3 is made up of 11 amino acids. Germline values: CDR1 LNHDA, CDR2 SQIVND (reference sequence). V was pared by 1 base and J by 7 bases, with 5 bases between. CDR3 sequence (DNA): TGTGCCAGTAGTATAGGAGTGGAGCAGTACTTC. Amino acid sequence: CASSIGVEQYF.

The chain has TRBV13 and TRBJ1-1; the D is unclear. In germline, CDR1 is PRHDT, CDR2 FYEKMQ (reference sequence). V lost 5 bases and J 8 bases, leaving 15 bases between the germline ends. This CDR3 contains 13 residues. CDR3 nucleotide sequence: TGTGCCAGCAGCCCATCGTTGGGTGGAGAAGCTTTCTTT. It translates to CASSPSLGGEAFF.

In the case of this clonotype: The conserved closing phenylalanine or tryptophan is absent in this CDR3, likely reflecting a read error. This chain joins TRBV6-1 and TRBJ2-7, with TRBD2 as a possible D gene (5 bases). The CDR3 extends over 14 amino acids. From germline, CDR1 is MNHNS and CDR2 SASEGT. V was trimmed by 0 bases and J by 2 bases, leaving 8 bases between them. The CDR3 protein is CASSEAFGAYEQYS. CDR3 nucleotides: TGTGCCAGCAGTGAAGCTTTCGGGGCCTACGAGCAGTACTCC.

The V gene is TRBV4-1, the J gene TRBJ2-7; possible D gene TRBD2, 5 bases. Looked up from germline, CDR1 is MGHRA and CDR2 is YSYEKL. V lost 4 bases, J lost 6 bases, and 13 bases lay in between. This CDR3 spans 13 amino acids. The CDR3 DNA is TGCGCCAGCAGCCCCGCCCGGAGCGGCGAGCAGTACTTC. Translating it yields CASSPARSGEQYF.

The CDR3 sequence is CASSLRPQGAAALYTEAFF. The DNA of the CDR3 is TGTGCCAGCAGCTTAAGGCCCCAGGGGGCGGCTGCTTTGTACACTGAAGCTTTCTTT. The chain links TRBV7-6 to TRBJ1-1, with 8 bases identical to TRBD1. The germline V gene has CDR1 SGHVS and CDR2 FNYEAQ. J was trimmed by 3 bases and V by 2 bases; bases with no gene match: 17. The CDR3 is 19 residues long.

V and J are TRBV12-3 or TRBV12-4 and TRBJ1-1; the D is unclear. The CDR3 consists of 15 residues. V lost 5 bases and J 6 bases, leaving 19 bases between the germline ends. CDR3 loop: CASSPRTERWAEAFF. DNA for the CDR3: TGTGCCAGCAGTCCCCGGACGGAAAGGTGGGCTGAAGCTTTCTTT.

The J gene is TRBJ2-6, the V gene TRBV28; D unresolved. The ends were cut back, 5 bases at V and 4 bases at J, with 6 bases in the middle. The CDR3 has 13 residues. Germline lookup yields CDR1 MDHEN and CDR2 SYDVKM. Here the CDR3 reads CASSAHGANVLTF. The CDR3 nucleotides read TGTGCCAGCAGTGCGCACGGGGCCAACGTCCTGACTTTC.

This clonotype turned up a few times. The chain uses TRBV15 and TRBJ1-5; tentative D call: TRBD1 (6 bases). V was pared by 1 base and J by 6 bases, with 16 bases between. The CDR3 is 16 residues long. Germline V gene lookup returns CDR1 LNHNV and CDR2 YYDKDF (reference sequence). CDR3 loop: CATSRADHRVGQPQHF. CDR3 nucleotides: TGTGCCACCAGCAGAGCTGACCACAGGGTAGGTCAGCCCCAGCATTTT.

V and J are TRBV13 and TRBJ2-5; D may be TRBD1 (5 bases). The germline V gene encodes CDR1 PRHDT and CDR2 FYEKMQ (reference sequence). V was shortened by 0 bases and J by 1 base, with 6 bases between the two germline ends. This CDR3 contains 14 residues. The CDR3 sequence is CASSLGGRQETQYF. DNA for the CDR3: TGTGCCAGCAGCTTAGGGGGGCGCCAAGAGACCCAGTACTTC.